This paragraph covers one TCR beta chain sequence. Here immunoSEQ multiplex PCR was the method, and the copy in TCRdb shows in-frame clones only, minus some. The table has more than 300,000 clones, 90% to 95% seen once. This entry comes from a study of blood T cell repertoires in COVID-19. Study summary: There were acute and convalescent COVID-19 samples, and they came from the United States, Italy and Spain.

Participant-given clinical history determined each cohort assignment. Up to 2 weeks before entering the study, exposed participants had met a COVID-19 case. The V and J ends lost 2 bases and 6 bases respectively, with 8 bases between them. This CDR3 is built from 13 residues. The sequence was collected from a woman aged 30 to 39 who had been exposed to COVID-19. The chain joins TRBV12-3 or TRBV12-4 to TRBJ2-4; no clear D gene. Input material: PBMCs or T cells enriched from blood (not recorded which). Here the CDR3 reads CASSLYRLNIQYF. The DNA of the CDR3 is TGTGCCAGCAGTTTATACAGATTAAACATTCAGTACTTC.